This T cell receptor (beta chain) was sequenced in a study of blood T cell repertoires in COVID-19. Study as a whole: The United States, Italy and Spain provided the acute and convalescent COVID-19 samples. T cells, B-cell-depleted T cells, or PBMCs provided the cDNA or gDNA that served as material.

Authors' analysis steps: Scientists estimated how many nucleated cells there were by amplifying reference gene primers. Profiled with immunoSEQ multiplex PCR; TCRdb holds only in-frame clones, not every one. That table is the source of V, J and clone size, and D and trimming were worked out from the DNA. The table includes more than 200,000 clones, 70% to 90% detected once. Trimming stripped 2 bases from V and 2 bases from J, with 15 bases between. This CDR3 comprises 16 residues. The germline gives CDR1 MNHNS, CDR2 SASEGT. This clone was observed a handful of times. Sample: peripheral blood. The clonotype originates from a man aged 25-45 years with active or convalescent COVID-19. V usage is TRBV6-1 and J usage is TRBJ1-1; TRBD1 is a possible D gene (5 bases). The CDR3 reads CASSEIRGGGNTEAFF. DNA for the CDR3: TGTGCCAGCAGTGAAATAAGGGGAGGAGGAAACACTGAAGCTTTCTTT.